This T cell receptor (beta chain) was found in a study of blood T cell repertoires in COVID-19. Across about two dozen US areas, participants ranged in age from about 18 to 90 years. As originally analysed: Reference gene primers were amplified, and this amplification served to estimate nucleated cell counts. TCRdb's table, derived via immunoSEQ multiplex PCR, lists solely in-frame clones and lacks some. From that table come the V and J calls and clone size; the DNA was used to work out D and trimming. This table holds about 350,000 clones, approximately 87% found once. Material for sequencing was PBMCs or T cells enriched from blood (not recorded which). This TCR came from a woman in her 30s who had recovered from COVID-19.

CDR3 amino acids: CASSYEGGTSPLHF. CDR3 nucleotides: TGTGCCAGCAGCTACGAGGGAGGGACGTCACCCCTCCACTTT. The chain couples TRBV6-6 to TRBJ1-6; perhaps TRBD1 as D (5 bases). CDR3 length: 14 residues. Germline V lookup: CDR1 MNHNY, CDR2 SVGAGI (reference sequence). The V gene lost 6 bases and the J gene lost 10 bases, with 16 bases spanning the gap.